This T cell receptor (beta chain) is drawn from a study of T-cell memory formation after mild COVID-19. Study information: Most TCR clusters belonged to a single donor. Study outcomes and limitations: Clones contracting day 15 to 85 were balanced CD4/CD8; later expanders leaned CD4+. Confirmation was lacking for SARS-CoV-2 specificity of second-wave clones that peaked on day 37.

This clonotype was recorded only once. The antigen remains undetermined. With constant-segment primers, 5'RACE yielded cDNA libraries of TCR alpha and TCR beta that carried sample barcodes and UMIs. Via MiXCR, TCRdb re-called the 5' RACE reads, giving one row per CDR3 protein. The table shows some 300,000 distinct CDR3 sequences, with 20% occurring only once. The length of the CDR3 is 15 residues. V shed 2 bases and J shed 4 bases, with 12 bases lying between them. Germline V gives CDR1 SGHVS, CDR2 FNYEAQ. The chain recombines TRBV7-6 with TRBJ2-1; no clear D gene. This TCR was recovered from a man between 18 and 35 years old who had mild COVID-19 (a few samples of this study predate the infection). Cell type and time point are not known. The sample consisted of PBMCs or a T cell subset sorted from them (not recorded which). The CDR3 loop reads CASSLLGFSYNEQFF. CDR3 DNA sequence: TGTGCCAGCAGCTTATTGGGATTTAGTTACAATGAGCAGTTCTTC.